These 24 T cell receptor beta chains were sequenced from one sample in a study of a mutant IDH1 vaccine in newly diagnosed glioma. For these TCRs, the target antigens are not known. The table came from immunoSEQ multiplex PCR; TCRdb's copy has only in-frame clones and leaves some out. The sample includes roughly 25,000 clones, 82% seen only once; the top ten take about 3.8%. Time point defined: week 47, end of study. Vaccinated patients received 300 ug of mutant IDH1 20-mer peptide per dose, with topical imiquimod. The material sequenced was PBMCs, taken from a glioma patient whose treatment included an IDH1 peptide vaccine. Receptors were obtained from a man aged 40-55 years with glioma. Some clones in this sample may be carry-over from other donors' samples.

The J gene is TRBJ2-6, the V gene TRBV30; unclear D gene. Looked up from germline, CDR1 is GTSNPN and CDR2 is SVGIG (reference sequence). The V end lost 0 bases, the J end lost 2 bases, and 8 bases lay between the germline ends. The CDR3 spans 15 residues. The CDR3 sequence: CAWSVRYPGANVLTF. CDR3 nucleotides: TGTGCCTGGAGTGTAAGGTATCCTGGGGCCAACGTCCTGACTTTC.

This clone was recorded only once. In nucleotides, the CDR3 is TGCGCCAGCCGGCCCGATCCTCCTAGCACAGATACGCAGTATTTT. Translation gives CASRPDPPSTDTQYF. V gene TRBV10-1 combines with J gene TRBJ2-3; D remains unclear. The CDR3 is 15 amino acids. Per germline, CDR1 WNHNN and CDR2 SYGVQD (reference sequence). V was clipped by 8 bases and J by 0 bases, with 15 bases between them.

This clone has more than one count but fewer than ten. The chain carries TRBV4-1 and TRBJ1-5; D is perhaps TRBD1 (5 bases). Germline V CDR1 and CDR2: MGHRA, YSYEKL. Trimming stripped 2 bases from V and 0 bases from J, with 11 bases between. The CDR3 extends over 16 amino acids. This CDR3 reads CASSQPLRGSNQPQHF. The CDR3, as DNA: TGCGCCAGCAGCCAACCTCTGAGGGGTAGCAATCAGCCCCAGCATTTT.

The chain links TRBV29-1 to TRBJ2-5; no definite D call. Germline values: CDR1 SQVTM, CDR2 ANQGSEA. The V gene lost 5 bases and the J gene lost 2 bases, with 6 bases spanning the gap. The CDR3 is 11 residues long. CDR3 nucleotide sequence: TGCAGCGTTCGTCCTCAAGAGACCCAGTACTTC. Translating gives CSVRPQETQYF.

The chain recombines TRBV5-6 with TRBJ2-5; D is unclear. The CDR3 runs 11 residues. Trimming shortened V by 1 base and J by 4 bases, and 2 bases separated the two germline ends. Per the germline V gene, CDR1 is SGHDT and CDR2 is YYEEEE. CDR3 bases: TGTGCCAGCAGCTTGACAGAGACCCAGTACTTC. Translating it yields CASSLTETQYF.

The chain is built from TRBV4-1 and TRBJ2-5; D call uncertain. There are 14 residues in the CDR3. The germline CDR1 and CDR2 sequences are MGHRA and YSYEKL. V shed 0 bases and J shed 2 bases, with 7 bases lying between them. The CDR3 DNA reads as TGCGCCAGCAGCCAAGAATGGAGACAAGAGACCCAGTACTTC. Translation: CASSQEWRQETQYF.

V usage is TRBV7-9 and J usage is TRBJ2-3; D call uncertain. CDR1 SEHNR and CDR2 FQNEAQ come from the germline V gene (reference sequence). The V and J ends lost 2 bases and 2 bases respectively, with 5 bases between them. The CDR3 runs to 13 residues. DNA for the CDR3: TGTGCCAGCAGCTTAATGCCCACAGATACGCAGTATTTT. As protein: CASSLMPTDTQYF.

This chain joins TRBV15 and TRBJ1-2; D not resolved. Germline assignment: CDR1 LNHNV and CDR2 YYDKDF (reference sequence). The CDR3 is 17 residues long. V lost 0 bases to trimming and J lost 2 bases, with 16 bases between them. The DNA for the CDR3 is TGTGCCACCAGCAGAGATCTGGTTGGACCGACGAACTATGGCTACACCTTC. Residues: CATSRDLVGPTNYGYTF.

This chain joins TRBV7-2 and TRBJ2-1; no clear D. The CDR3 spans 14 residues. Trimming shortened V by 0 bases and J by 8 bases, and 11 bases separated the two germline ends. Germline V gives CDR1 SGHTA, CDR2 FQGNSA. CDR3 protein: CASSLAHEVDEQFF. DNA of the CDR3: TGTGCCAGCAGCTTAGCGCACGAGGTAGATGAGCAGTTCTTC.

The chain uses TRBV29-1 and TRBJ2-3; TRBD2 is a possible D gene (6 bases). Trimming pared 6 bases from V and 4 bases from J, leaving 14 bases between. CDR3 size: 13 residues. The germline CDR1 and CDR2 sequences are SQVTM and ANQGSEA. The CDR3 DNA follows: TGCAGCGTCCCGGGGGATGTGGCAGATACGCAGTATTTT. It specifies CSVPGDVADTQYF.

The rearrangement joins TRBV11-3 to TRBJ1-1; D not certain. The germline V gene encodes CDR1 SGHNT and CDR2 YENEEA. The CDR3 has 13 residues. The V end was cut by 0 bases, the J end by 11 bases, with 13 bases between. The CDR3 DNA reads TGTGCCAGCAGCTTAGACTCAGGAGAGCGGGCTTTCTTT. This codes for CASSLDSGERAFF.

The genes are TRBV5-1 and TRBJ1-1, with no clear D. The CDR3 runs 14 residues. Germline V gene sequence: CDR1 SGHRS, CDR2 YFSETQ. V lost 0 bases and J lost 1, with 7 bases in between. The CDR3 here is CASSLADPNTEAFF. CDR3 DNA: TGCGCCAGCAGCTTGGCGGACCCGAACACTGAAGCTTTCTTT. Variable domain in full (rest from reference TRBV5-1 and TRBJ1-1): KAGVTQTPRYLIKTRGQQVTLSCSPISGHRSVSWYQQTPGQGLQFLFEYFSETQRNKGNFPGRFSGRQFSNSRSEMNVSTLELGDSALYLCASSLADPNTEAFFGQGTRLTVV.

The genes are TRBV7-2 and TRBJ1-3; D is unclear. Trimming took 5 bases from V and 4 from J, leaving 15 bases between them. This CDR3 has 15 residues. Germline V lookup: CDR1 SGHTA, CDR2 FQGNSA. This chain's CDR3 is CASSMMVTRGNTIYF. CDR3 nucleotide sequence: TGTGCCAGCAGCATGATGGTGACGAGGGGAAACACCATATATTTT. The variable domain in full, completed from reference TRBV7-2 and TRBJ1-3, reads GAGVSQSPSNKVTEKGKDVELRCDPISGHTALYWYRQSLGQGLEFLIYFQGNSAPDKSGLPSDRFSAERTGGSVSTLTIQRTQQEDSAVYLCASSMMVTRGNTIYFGEGSWLTVV.

The chain couples TRBV11-2 to TRBJ1-1; no clear D gene. Germline V gene lookup returns CDR1 SGHAT and CDR2 FQNNGV. The CDR3 contains 13 residues. With 1 base removed from V and 5 bases from J, the gap between germline ends came to 8 bases. This CDR3 reads CASSLVSYTEAFF. CDR3 bases: TGTGCCAGCAGCTTAGTCAGTTATACTGAAGCTTTCTTT.

The chain is built from TRBV5-4 and TRBJ2-3; D unclear. CDR3 length: 20 amino acids. Trimming stripped 4 bases from V and 0 bases from J, with 27 bases between. Per germline, CDR1 SGHNT and CDR2 YYREEE (reference sequence). The CDR3 sequence: CASSHRGGTMVFLSTDTQYF. CDR3 nucleotides: TGTGCCAGCAGCCATCGCGGCGGCACTATGGTTTTCCTAAGCACAGATACGCAGTATTTT.

This chain uses TRBV7-2 with TRBJ1-5, with a possible D match to TRBD1 (6 bases). The V end lost 6 bases, the J end lost 5 bases, and 23 bases lay between the germline ends. CDR1 SGHTA and CDR2 FQGNSA come from the germline V gene. The CDR3 extends over 17 amino acids. CDR3 protein: CASSYDTDRFGYQPQHF. Here the CDR3 DNA reads TGTGCCAGCAGTTACGATACCGACAGGTTTGGCTATCAGCCCCAGCATTTT. The full variable domain, in which reference TRBV7-2 and TRBJ1-5 provide the parts outside the CDR3, is GAGVSQSPSNKVTEKGKDVELRCDPISGHTALYWYRQSLGQGLEFLIYFQGNSAPDKSGLPSDRFSAERTGGSVSTLTIQRTQQEDSAVYLCASSYDTDRFGYQPQHFGDGTRLSIL.

The chain combines TRBV5-6 with TRBJ2-5; no reliable D call. Per the germline V gene, CDR1 is SGHDT and CDR2 is YYEEEE. V shed 0 bases and J shed 4 bases, with 7 bases lying between them. The CDR3 length is 13 residues. The chain's CDR3 is CASSLGPGETQYF. The CDR3 DNA is TGTGCCAGCAGCTTGGGCCCCGGAGAGACCCAGTACTTC.

CDR3 sequence reads: CASSPVTAGGTYEQYF. The DNA of the CDR3 is TGTGCCAGCAGCCCGGTAACGGCGGGGGGGACCTACGAGCAGTACTTC. The chain has TRBV5-4 and TRBJ2-7; TRBD2 agrees at 9 bases. J gave up 2 bases and V 4 bases, and 10 bases lay outside the gene matches. CDR3 length equals 16 residues. Germline CDR1 and CDR2: SGHNT and YYREEE (reference sequence).

The chain combines TRBV4-1 with TRBJ1-2, with unresolved D. Germline CDR1 is MGHRA and CDR2 is YSYEKL. The CDR3 extends over 14 amino acids. V was pared by 2 bases and J by 1 base, with 8 bases between. CDR3 amino acids: CASSQRGNNYGYTF. The CDR3, as DNA: TGCGCCAGCAGCCAACGCGGAAATAACTATGGCTACACCTTC.

V gene TRBV7-6 combines with J gene TRBJ2-7; the match to TRBD2 covers 12 bases. Germline lookup yields CDR1 SGHVS and CDR2 FNYEAQ. The CDR3 covers 18 residues. V gave up 5 bases and J gave up 4 bases; unmatched junction bases: 15. The CDR3 spells CASSLHPSTSGSRYEQYF. CDR3 sequence (DNA): TGTGCCAGCAGCCTTCATCCCTCGACTAGCGGGAGCCGGTACGAGCAGTACTTC.

This clone was picked up a small number of times. V and J are TRBV21-1 and TRBJ1-1. TRBV21-1 is an annotated pseudogene. This CDR3 has 10 residues. The CDR3 DNA sequence: TGTGCCAGCATTGGAACTGAAGCTTTCTTT. It translates to CASIGTEAFF.

In this sample, this clone turned up once. The rearrangement joins TRBV7-3 to TRBJ2-3; D perhaps matches TRBD1 (6 bases). The germline gives CDR1 SGHTA, CDR2 FQGTGA. The CDR3 is 15 amino acids. Trimming shortened V by 0 bases and J by 1 base, and 8 bases separated the two germline ends. In DNA form, the CDR3 reads TGTGCCAGCAGCTTAACGGGGGCGCGCACAGATACGCAGTATTTT. It translates to CASSLTGARTDTQYF.

V is TRBV4-2 and J is TRBJ1-5; D is uncertain. The CDR3 has 15 amino acids. Germline CDR1 and CDR2: LGHNA and YNFKEQ. Trimming removed 0 bases at V and 3 bases at J, with 9 bases between. The CDR3 bases are TGTGCCAGCAGCCAAGACGGGCATTACAATCAGCCCCAGCATTTT. Translated: CASSQDGHYNQPQHF.

CDR3 in DNA: TGCGCCAGCAGCCAAGACCAGGTGGGGAGCCAAGAAGCTTTCTTT. Its translation is CASSQDQVGSQEAFF. The J gene is TRBJ1-1, the V gene TRBV4-3; D is unresolved. The CDR3 length is 15 residues. Germline CDR1 LGHNA, CDR2 YSLEER. V lost 0 bases, J lost 8 bases, and 16 bases lay in between.